Here is one T cell receptor beta chain with its context. At least ten counts were recorded for this clonotype. There is no known antigen for this receptor. Base qualities are not at hand, and no much larger clone is one base apart. The CDR3 covers 16 residues, taking in both the cysteine and the phenylalanine. The retained sequence is limited to the CDR3, 48 bases, with the frame set at the first base. Between the V and J ends, shortened by 9 bases and 5 bases respectively, the junction contains 23 bases. The germline V gene encodes CDR1 SGHRS and CDR2 YFSETQ. This record belongs to a study of spatial heterogeneity in lung cancer (dated by TCRdb to about 2019). For the wider study: Beta-chain transcripts were consistently detected in greater numbers than alpha-chain transcripts, which likely reflected higher beta-chain transcript abundance. TCR transcript counts in tumor regions correlated strongly with a T cell transcriptional module score from matched bulk RNA-seq. In the raw uncorrected reads, each unique combination of TCR and UMI appeared more than ten times on average. The study quantitatively compared TCR alpha and beta repertoires across multiple tumor regions, matched nontumor lung and blood in non-small cell lung cancer. The study linked features of the TCR repertoire to counts of nonsynonymous mutations, which were determined by whole-exome sequencing of tumor tissue. At surgery, hundreds of tumor regions, roughly 63 matched nontumor lung samples and fewer than 60 PBMC samples were TCR-sequenced for both alpha and beta chains.

General conclusions and limits of the study: Additional single-cell paired TCR alpha and beta sequencing was considered necessary to confirm, at a functional level, the hypothesis that regional TCRs recognize regional mutations. The count of ubiquitous expanded TCRs correlated with the count of ubiquitous nonsynonymous mutations, and the count of regional expanded TCRs correlated with the count of regional nonsynonymous mutations. The tumor nonsynonymous mutation count correlated with the number of expanded intratumoral alpha and beta TCRs. TCR-seq coverage of tumor T cells was estimated at only around 6.7% for alpha chains and approximately 13% for beta chains.

The receptor library was made with 5' RACE. TCRdb names NextSeq 500 as the instrument used. To allow correction of PCR and sequencing errors, the TCR library protocol tagged every TCR cDNA molecule with a unique molecular identifier. In the source study's methods: Decombinator tools were used for TCR identification, UMI-based error correction and CDR3 extraction. TCRs above a frequency of 2 per 1,000, corresponding to the top 1% of the tumor frequency distribution, were defined as expanded. Expanded tumor TCRs were classed as regional if statistically deemed absent (corrected P<0.05) from at least one tumor region, otherwise ubiquitous. Renyi diversity was calculated using the R vegan package after each repertoire was subsampled 100 times to 5,000 TCRs. To build CDR3 similarity networks, amino acid triplet string-kernel similarity was used, and CDR3s were connected when their pairwise similarity was above 0.82. TCRdb handled the public reads itself, with Q25 trimming in fastp and clone calling in MiXCR, and kept productive beta chains. Every distinct CDR3 protein forms one entry, paired with its most common genes and DNA. The V and J calls were determined by TCRdb, not by the authors. The sample yields about 8,800 distinct CDR3 sequences; over 3.5% were counted once. Roughly 11% of the sample is taken by the ten largest.

The sample's time point label, in plain terms: sample taken at primary tumor resection. The donors were more than 65 patients from the lung TRACERx cohort who had early-stage, untreated non-small cell lung cancer. TCR sequencing used whole RNA extracted from tumor and nontumor lung tissue, or from cryopreserved PBMC samples, without cell sorting. Only patients with enough RNA available from two or more tumor regions were chosen for TCR sequencing. Before selection, tumor and adjacent nontumor lung specimens were reviewed by a lung pathologist. The clonotype originates from a female donor with early-stage non-small cell lung cancer. The rearrangement combines TRBV5-1 with TRBJ2-2, and TRBD2 may be the D gene, going by 5 matching bases. The source was lung tumor tissue, collected at surgery. The CDR3 reads CATSRRSYAGTGELFF. The bases are TGCGCCACCTCGAGGAGGAGTTACGCGGGTACCGGGGAGCTGTTTTTT. Where the CDR3 stops, the reference TRBV5-1 and TRBJ2-2 genes take over; the full variable domain is KAGVTQTPRYLIKTRGQQVTLSCSPISGHRSVSWYQQTPGQGLQFLFEYFSETQRNKGNFPGRFSGRQFSNSRSEMNVSTLELGDSALYLCATSRRSYAGTGELFFGEGSRLTVL.